The next 17 T cell receptor beta chains were all read from a single sample in a study of identical twins. A single record per CDR3 protein comes from TCRdb applying MiXCR to the 5' RACE reads. The sample has 600,000 to 800,000 distinct CDR3 sequences, about 20% seen once; the top ten hold approximately 4.3%. The sample was also linked to a second study, of T cells expressing NK-cell markers.

Material for sequencing was PBMCs. Receptors originate from a woman in her late teens or twenties in good health.

This clonotype was observed at least ten times. J is TRBJ2-1 and V is TRBV9; D remains unclear. V dropped 0 bases and J dropped 6 bases, with 7 bases sitting between them. CDR3 length: 13 residues. CDR1 and CDR2 (germline): SGDLS, YYNGEE. The CDR3 loop reads CASSVAGVNEQFF. CDR3 DNA sequence: TGTGCCAGCAGCGTAGCGGGTGTCAATGAGCAGTTCTTC.

In its sample, this clonotype was seen a few times. This chain links TRBV20-1 with TRBJ1-5; perhaps TRBD1 as D (5 bases). Trimming left V 3 bases short and J 6 bases short, with 12 bases between. The CDR3 length is 13 residues. Looked up from germline, CDR1 is DFQATT and CDR2 is SNEGSKA (reference sequence). The CDR3 DNA reads as TGCAGTGCTAGTCGCAGGGAAACTCAGCCCCAGCATTTT. It codes for CSASRRETQPQHF.

The chain joins TRBV7-6 to TRBJ2-1, with a weak D call TRBD2 (5 bases). From germline, CDR1 is SGHVS and CDR2 FNYEAQ. Trimming took 2 bases from V and 9 from J, leaving 14 bases between them. This CDR3 comprises 14 residues. As DNA, the CDR3 is TGTGCCAGCAGCTTACCTGCTCCGGGGATTGAGCAGTTCTTC. Protein product: CASSLPAPGIEQFF.

The chain recombines TRBV6-2 or TRBV6-3 with TRBJ2-1, with TRBD2 identical over 12 bases. V lost 4 bases to trimming and J lost 10 bases; unmatched junction nucleotides: 8. The CDR3 has 15 residues. The germline V gene encodes CDR1 MNHEY and CDR2 SVGEGT. The CDR3 DNA sequence: TGTGCCAGCAGTTTCCTGACTAGCGGGAGAGGCGAGCAGTTCTTC. Its translation is CASSFLTSGRGEQFF.

The chain carries TRBV27 and TRBJ2-7, with 10 bases fitting TRBD2. Looked up from germline, CDR1 is MNHEY and CDR2 is SMNVEV (reference sequence). The V gene end was trimmed by 4 bases and the J gene end by 3 bases; junction bases not matched to a gene: 3. CDR3 size: 14 residues. The CDR3 here is CASSSSGSGYEQYF. The CDR3 DNA sequence: TGTGCCAGCAGTTCTAGCGGGAGTGGCTACGAGCAGTACTTC.

This sequence joins TRBV20-1 and TRBJ1-5, with D uncertain. The germline V gene encodes CDR1 DFQATT and CDR2 SNEGSKA (reference sequence). The CDR3 extends over 13 amino acids. The V end lost 6 bases, the J end lost 4 bases, and 13 bases lay between the germline ends. The CDR3 DNA sequence: TGCAGTGCCACCTTCGACCGAAATCAGCCCCAGCATTTT. Its protein is CSATFDRNQPQHF.

This clonotype was seen a few times. V is TRBV20-1 and J is TRBJ2-5; 12 nucleotides match TRBD2. Germline V CDR1 and CDR2: DFQATT, SNEGSKA (reference sequence). This CDR3 is 15 amino acids long. J lost 1 base, V lost 3 bases, and 3 bases had no gene match. CDR3 amino acids: CSASRLAGAQETQYF. The CDR3 DNA sequence: TGCAGTGCTAGCAGACTAGCGGGGGCCCAAGAGACCCAGTACTTC.

The sample holds many counts of this clonotype. The chain links TRBV20-1 to TRBJ2-3; a possible D gene is TRBD1 (6 bases). The germline V gene has CDR1 DFQATT and CDR2 SNEGSKA (reference sequence). The ends were cut back, 4 bases at V and 0 bases at J, with 8 bases in the middle. There are 13 residues in the CDR3. CDR3 amino acids: CSAMDSSTDTQYF. DNA of the CDR3: TGCAGTGCTATGGACAGCAGCACAGATACGCAGTATTTT.

The rearrangement joins TRBV20-1 to TRBJ2-5, with 7 bases fitting TRBD2. V lost 0 bases to trimming and J lost 3 bases; unmatched junction nucleotides: 13. This CDR3 comprises 17 residues. The germline V gene encodes CDR1 DFQATT and CDR2 SNEGSKA (reference sequence). CDR3 loop: CSARESLGGSLKETQYF. The DNA of the CDR3 is TGCAGTGCTAGAGAGAGCTTAGGCGGGAGTTTGAAAGAGACCCAGTACTTC.

This clonotype was picked up a small number of times. The chain is built from TRBV10-3 and TRBJ2-1, with 8 bases matching TRBD1. The V gene end was trimmed by 4 bases and the J gene end by 7 bases; junction bases not matched to a gene: 9. The germline V gene has CDR1 ENHRY and CDR2 SYGVKD. The CDR3 covers 15 residues. DNA for the CDR3: TGTGCCATCAGTGGCGGTCCTGGACAGGGAAATGAGCAGTTCTTC. It encodes CAISGGPGQGNEQFF.

V gene TRBV9 combines with J gene TRBJ2-5, with no clear D. Looked up from germline, CDR1 is SGDLS and CDR2 is YYNGEE. The CDR3 covers 14 residues. The ends were cut back, 0 bases at V and 1 base at J, with 7 bases in the middle. Written as DNA, the CDR3 is TGTGCCAGCAGCGTAGAGGGCGTCCAAGAGACCCAGTACTTC. Residues: CASSVEGVQETQYF.

This clonotype has at least ten counts. The chain links TRBV6-1 to TRBJ2-1; D call uncertain. Germline CDR1 and CDR2: MNHNS and SASEGT. The CDR3 is made up of 15 amino acids. Trimming removed 6 bases from V and 7 bases from J, with 19 bases in between. CDR3 residues: CASRPTRGNWNEQFF. In DNA, the CDR3 is TGTGCCAGCAGACCGACTCGCGGAAACTGGAATGAGCAGTTCTTC.

A few counts support this clonotype. The V call is TRBV20-1, the J call TRBJ2-5; unclear D gene. Between the trimmed V and J ends, which lost 1 base and 1 base, there was a span of 7 bases. This CDR3 region has 13 residues. CDR1 DFQATT and CDR2 SNEGSKA come from the germline V gene (reference sequence). The CDR3 DNA reads as TGCAGTGCTAGAGCTAGAATCCAAGAGACCCAGTACTTC. Its translation is CSARARIQETQYF.

The V and J genes are TRBV7-6 and TRBJ2-1, with 10 bases that match TRBD2. V lost 3 bases to trimming and J lost 5 bases; unmatched junction nucleotides: 4. This CDR3 has 15 residues. The germline V gene has CDR1 SGHVS and CDR2 FNYEAQ. The CDR3, as DNA: TGTGCCAGCAGCTTGCCAACTAGCGGGAACAATGAGCAGTTCTTC. Translation: CASSLPTSGNNEQFF.

The CDR3 nucleotides are TGCGCCAGCAGCCAAGAGGCCCAACCCGGGACCTACGAGCAGTACTTC. This translates into CASSQEAQPGTYEQYF. The chain carries TRBV4-3 and TRBJ2-7; D perhaps matches TRBD2 (5 bases). The V gene lost 0 bases and the J gene lost 2 bases, with 14 bases spanning the gap. The CDR3 extends over 16 amino acids. CDR1 and CDR2 from the germline V gene are LGHNA and YSLEER.

This clonotype was detected a few times. V gene TRBV7-9 combines with J gene TRBJ2-1; the match to TRBD2 covers 8 bases. Losses at the gene ends were 5 bases for V and 8 bases for J; bases not matched to a gene: 11. This CDR3 has 15 residues. Germline CDR1 SEHNR, CDR2 FQNEAQ (reference sequence). The CDR3 sequence: CASSPRSSGAYEQFF. CDR3 bases: TGTGCCAGCAGCCCAAGAAGTAGCGGGGCATATGAGCAGTTCTTC.

This clonotype has just a few counts. The V call is TRBV20-1, the J call TRBJ1-2; a weak D match, TRBD1 (6 bases). Trimming removed 2 bases from V and 6 bases from J, with 13 bases in between. The V gene's germline CDR1 is DFQATT and CDR2 SNEGSKA (reference sequence). The CDR3 is 13 amino acids. The CDR3: CSARWAGDDGYTF. The DNA for the CDR3 is TGCAGTGCTAGATGGGCAGGGGATGATGGCTACACCTTC.